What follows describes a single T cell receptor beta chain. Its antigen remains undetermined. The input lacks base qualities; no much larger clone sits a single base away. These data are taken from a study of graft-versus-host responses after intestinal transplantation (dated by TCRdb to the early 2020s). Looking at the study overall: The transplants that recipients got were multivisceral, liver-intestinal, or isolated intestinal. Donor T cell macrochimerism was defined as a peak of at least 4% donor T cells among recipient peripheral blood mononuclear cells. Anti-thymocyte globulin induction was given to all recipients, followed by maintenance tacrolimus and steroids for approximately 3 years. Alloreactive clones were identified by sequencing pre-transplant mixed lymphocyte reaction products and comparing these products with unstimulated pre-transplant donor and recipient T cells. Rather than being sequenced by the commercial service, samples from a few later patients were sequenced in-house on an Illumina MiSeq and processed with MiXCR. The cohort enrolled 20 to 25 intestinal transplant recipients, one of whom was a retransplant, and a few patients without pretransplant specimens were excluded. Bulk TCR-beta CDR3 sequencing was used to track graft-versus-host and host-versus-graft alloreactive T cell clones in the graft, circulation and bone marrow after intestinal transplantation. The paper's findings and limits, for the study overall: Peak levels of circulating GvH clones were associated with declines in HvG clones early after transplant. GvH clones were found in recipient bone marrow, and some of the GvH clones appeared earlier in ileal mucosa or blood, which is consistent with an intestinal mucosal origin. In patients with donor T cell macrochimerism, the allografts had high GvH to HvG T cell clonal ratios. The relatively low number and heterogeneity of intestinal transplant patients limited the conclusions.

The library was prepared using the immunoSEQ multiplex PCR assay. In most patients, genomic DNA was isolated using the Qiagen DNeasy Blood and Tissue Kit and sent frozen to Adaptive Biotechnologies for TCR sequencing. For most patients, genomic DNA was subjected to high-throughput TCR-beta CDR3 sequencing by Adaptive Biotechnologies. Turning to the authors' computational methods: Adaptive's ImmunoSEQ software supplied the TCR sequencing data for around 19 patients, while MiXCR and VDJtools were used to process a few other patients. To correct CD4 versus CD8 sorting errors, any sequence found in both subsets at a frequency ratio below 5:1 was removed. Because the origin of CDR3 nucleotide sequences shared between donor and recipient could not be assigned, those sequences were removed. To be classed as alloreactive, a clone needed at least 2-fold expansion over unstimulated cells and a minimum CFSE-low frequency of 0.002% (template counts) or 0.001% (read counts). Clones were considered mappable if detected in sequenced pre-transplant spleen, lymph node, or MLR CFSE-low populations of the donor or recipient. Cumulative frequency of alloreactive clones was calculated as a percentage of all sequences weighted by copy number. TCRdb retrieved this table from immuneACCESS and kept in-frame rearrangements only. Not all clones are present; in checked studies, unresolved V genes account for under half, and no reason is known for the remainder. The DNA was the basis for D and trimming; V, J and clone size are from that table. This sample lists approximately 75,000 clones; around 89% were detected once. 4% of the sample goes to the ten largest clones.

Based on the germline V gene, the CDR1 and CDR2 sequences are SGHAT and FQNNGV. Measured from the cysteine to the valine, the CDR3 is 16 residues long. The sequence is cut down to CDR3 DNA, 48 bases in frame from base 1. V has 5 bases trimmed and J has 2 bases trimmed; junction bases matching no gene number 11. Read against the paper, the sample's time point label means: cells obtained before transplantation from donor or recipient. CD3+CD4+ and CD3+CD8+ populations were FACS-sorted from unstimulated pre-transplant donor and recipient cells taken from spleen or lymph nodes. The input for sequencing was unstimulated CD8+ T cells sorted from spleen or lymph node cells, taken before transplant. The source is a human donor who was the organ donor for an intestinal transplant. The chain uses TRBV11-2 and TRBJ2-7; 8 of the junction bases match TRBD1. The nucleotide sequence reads TGTGCCAGCAGCCCAGGACAGGGCCTCCTAACCTACGAGCAGTACGTC. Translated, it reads CASSPGQGLLTYEQYV.